This T cell receptor (beta chain) was recorded in a study of Graves' ophthalmopathy and Graves' hyperthyroidism. Study-wide points: Using 13 signatures, a model distinguished ophthalmopathy from stable hyperthyroidism, reaching around 90% sensitivity and 80% to 83% specificity. Blood samples also showed most expanded thyroid clonotypes exceeding 0.001 frequency. The model achieved about 67% sensitivity and 72% to 75% specificity for ophthalmopathy progression.

Turning to this clonotype: The antigen remains unidentified. Given the absence of the conserved phenylalanine or tryptophan at the CDR3 end, a read error is likely. It is unclear where the CDR3 begins or ends on the DNA, so no DNA is shown, and the CDR3 is as TCRdb lists it.

The CDR3 is 8 amino acids in total, end residues counted. The V gene's germline CDR1 is DFQATT and CDR2 SNEGSKA (reference sequence). With a duration under 3 months, ophthalmopathy in the donors showed moderate-to-severe activity, CAS ≥3 and NOSPECS ≥4. Amplifying from RNA transcripts, the study obtained TCR beta CDR3 regions. HTBI-primed RT-PCR formed the first round, and a multiplex PCR formed the second. From the multiplex PCR reads, TCRdb called clonotypes with MiXCR, one entry per CDR3 protein. This table has 230,000 or so distinct CDR3 sequences, 40% to 50% appearing once. This TCR was sampled from an adult man with Graves' ophthalmopathy. V and J are TRBV20-1 and TRBJ1-6; the tabulated D call, TRBD1, remains unverified against the DNA. The specimen was peripheral blood. The chain's CDR3 is CSARRPGR.